One and the same sample provided the 13 T cell receptor beta chains below, sequenced in a study of glioma-infiltrating T cells after dendritic cell vaccination. Sequencing used immunoSEQ multiplex PCR; TCRdb keeps in-frame clones, though not all of them. The sample records about 49,000 clones, approximately 85% being singletons. This specimen consisted of blood, obtained before dendritic cell vaccination. All receptors come from a human donor with glioblastoma.

This clone was counted only a few times. The chain carries TRBV5-8 and TRBJ2-5; the D is unclear. The CDR3 consists of 14 residues. Germline loops: CDR1 SGHTS, CDR2 YDEGEE. The V gene lost 1 base and the J gene lost 1 base, with 8 bases spanning the gap. This CDR3 is CASSLKALQETQYF. CDR3 DNA: TGTGCCAGCAGCTTGAAAGCGCTCCAAGAGACCCAGTACTTC.

The V call is TRBV7-2, the J call TRBJ2-1, with TRBD2 matching over 9 bases. This CDR3 has 18 residues. Trimming removed 5 bases from V and 5 bases from J; junction bases left unmatched: 16. CDR1 and CDR2 from the germline V gene are SGHTA and FQGNSA. CDR3 DNA: TGTGCCAGCAGCCTAAGGGGCGGGGGGGCCCCACGAGACAATGAGCAGTTCTTC. Translation: CASSLRGGGAPRDNEQFF.

The rearrangement joins TRBV19 to TRBJ1-5; a possible D gene is TRBD1 (6 bases). Germline V gene lookup returns CDR1 LNHDA and CDR2 SQIVND (reference sequence). This CDR3 is built from 12 residues. Between the trimmed V and J ends, which lost 5 bases and 16 bases, there was a span of 18 bases. In DNA form, the CDR3 reads TGTGCCAGTAGTTCCAGGGGCAGGTCACCACATTTT. Its protein is CASSSRGRSPHF. The full variable domain, in which reference TRBV19 and TRBJ1-5 provide the parts outside the CDR3, is DGGITQSPKYLFRKEGQNVTLSCEQNLNHDAMYWYRQDPGQGLRLIYYSQIVNDFQKGDIAEGYSVSREKKESFPLTVTSAQKNPTAFYLCASSSRGRSPHFGDGTRLSIL.

The chain carries TRBV19 and TRBJ1-5, with D perhaps matching TRBD1 (6 bases). This CDR3 spans 15 amino acids. Trimming removed 9 bases from V and 3 bases from J, with 18 bases in between. Germline-derived CDR1 and CDR2 are LNHDA and SQIVND (reference sequence). As DNA, the CDR3 is TGTGCCAGCGCCGTGTACAGGGCCGACAATCAGCCCCAGCATTTT. Residues: CASAVYRADNQPQHF. Together with reference TRBV19 and TRBJ1-5, the CDR3 gives the full variable domain: DGGITQSPKYLFRKEGQNVTLSCEQNLNHDAMYWYRQDPGQGLRLIYYSQIVNDFQKGDIAEGYSVSREKKESFPLTVTSAQKNPTAFYLCASAVYRADNQPQHFGDGTRLSIL.

The rearrangement uses TRBV7-9 and TRBJ2-7, with 8 bases fitting TRBD1. J was trimmed by 1 base and V by 5 bases; bases with no gene match: 13. CDR3 length: 17 amino acids. CDR1 is SEHNR and CDR2 is FQNEAQ in the germline V gene (reference sequence). As DNA, the CDR3 is TGTGCCAGCAGCCCCGACAGGGGTCCTAAAGCTTCCTACGAGCAGTACTTC. Residues: CASSPDRGPKASYEQYF.

The chain links TRBV5-1 to TRBJ2-1; TRBD1 might be the D (6 bases). The CDR3 spans 15 residues. V was pared by 2 bases and J by 6 bases, with 15 bases between. CDR1 is SGHRS, CDR2 YFSETQ, per germline. The CDR3 is CASSFGQTTANEQFF. The CDR3 DNA is TGCGCCAGCAGCTTTGGACAGACAACAGCCAATGAGCAGTTCTTC.

A few counts support this clone. The chain combines TRBV6-1 with TRBJ1-1, with a possible D match to TRBD1 (5 bases). Trimming pared 0 bases from V and 6 bases from J, leaving 8 bases between. The CDR3 length is 13 residues. Germline V gene lookup returns CDR1 MNHNS and CDR2 SASEGT. Here the CDR3 DNA reads TGTGCCAGCAGTGAAGCGCAAGGGGCTGAAGCTTTCTTT. This encodes CASSEAQGAEAFF.

This chain links TRBV18 with TRBJ1-1; D is perhaps TRBD1 (5 bases). The CDR3 length is 14 residues. The germline V and J ends were trimmed by 2 bases and 3 bases, with 10 bases remaining between them. Germline lookup yields CDR1 KGHSH and CDR2 LQKENI. Here the CDR3 DNA reads TGTGCCAGCTCACCAGTTCAGGGTCACACTGAAGCTTTCTTT. Translating it yields CASSPVQGHTEAFF.

This chain uses TRBV10-1 with TRBJ2-1; 9 positions agree with TRBD2. From germline, CDR1 is WNHNN and CDR2 SYGVQD (reference sequence). Trimming removed 6 bases from V and 3 bases from J; junction bases left unmatched: 3. This CDR3 spans 14 amino acids. The CDR3 DNA is TGCGCCAGCAGCGGCGGGGGGGACTACAATGAGCAGTTCTTC. Its protein is CASSGGGDYNEQFF.

This clone came up once. The V call is TRBV27, the J call TRBJ2-7, with TRBD1 matching 7 bases. Germline values: CDR1 MNHEY, CDR2 SMNVEV (reference sequence). This CDR3 spans 15 amino acids. The J segment lost 0 bases and the V segment lost 10 bases, leaving 12 bases of the junction unmatched. The CDR3 loop reads CATRQGRAYSYEQYF. The CDR3 DNA is TGTGCCACCAGACAGGGTAGAGCTTACTCCTACGAGCAGTACTTC.

The genes are TRBV7-3 and TRBJ2-2, with D possibly TRBD2 on 6 matching bases. CDR3 length: 13 amino acids. The germline V and J ends were trimmed by 6 bases and 1 base, with 6 bases remaining between them. Germline values: CDR1 SGHTA, CDR2 FQGTGA. The CDR3: CASRGGNTGELFF. CDR3 DNA sequence: TGTGCCAGCAGGGGGGGGAACACCGGGGAGCTGTTTTTT. Looking up the rest from reference TRBV7-3 and TRBJ2-2 gives the full variable domain: GAGVSQTPSNKVTEKGKYVELRCDPISGHTALYWYRQSLGQGPEFLIYFQGTGAADDSGLPNDRFFAVRPEGSVSTLKIQRTERGDSAVYLCASRGGNTGELFFGEGSRLTVL.

Remarks on this clone: Since the CDR3 does not end with the conserved phenylalanine or tryptophan, this likely comes from a read error. The V gene is TRBV7-2, the J gene TRBJ2-7, with 10 bases that match TRBD1. The germline gives CDR1 SGHTA, CDR2 FQGNSA. Trimming took 8 bases from V and 1 from J; bases not matched to a gene: 2. This CDR3 contains 13 residues. CDR3 sequence reads: CASRDRGSYEQYS. CDR3 DNA sequence: TGTGCCAGCCGGGACAGGGGTTCCTACGAGCAGTACTCC.

The chain couples TRBV11-3 to TRBJ2-2; D is uncertain. The CDR3 has 16 residues. V lost 5 bases to trimming and J lost 0 bases, with 13 bases between them. From germline, CDR1 is SGHNT and CDR2 YENEEA. CDR3 loop: CASSVRRIANTGELFF. As DNA, the CDR3 is TGTGCCAGCAGCGTGAGGCGGATCGCGAACACCGGGGAGCTGTTTTTT.